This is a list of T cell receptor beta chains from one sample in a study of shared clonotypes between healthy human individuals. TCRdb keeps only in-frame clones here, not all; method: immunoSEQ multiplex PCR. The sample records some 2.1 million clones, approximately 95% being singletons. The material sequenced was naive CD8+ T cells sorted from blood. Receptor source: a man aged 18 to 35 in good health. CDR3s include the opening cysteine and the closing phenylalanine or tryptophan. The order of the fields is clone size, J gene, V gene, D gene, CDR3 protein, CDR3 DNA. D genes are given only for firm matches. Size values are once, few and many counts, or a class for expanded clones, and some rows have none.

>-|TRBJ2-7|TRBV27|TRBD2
CASSSLTSGIYEQYF
TGTGCCAGCAGTTCCCTCACTAGCGGGATCTACGAGCAGTACTTC
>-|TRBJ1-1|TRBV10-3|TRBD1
CATKPFGGQGAGNTEAFF
TGTGCCACCAAGCCTTTTGGGGGACAGGGGGCGGGGAACACTGAAGCTTTCTTT
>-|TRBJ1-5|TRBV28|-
CASSLALRKYSNQPQHF
TGTGCCAGCAGTTTAGCCCTCCGGAAATATAGCAATCAGCCCCAGCATTTT
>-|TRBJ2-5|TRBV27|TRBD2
CASSSGTSGGAETQYF
TGTGCCAGCAGTTCCGGGACTAGCGGGGGGGCAGAGACCCAGTACTTC
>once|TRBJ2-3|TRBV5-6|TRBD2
CASRDFSLAGYTDTQYF
TGTGCCAGCCGCGACTTTTCCCTAGCGGGGTACACAGATACGCAGTATTTT
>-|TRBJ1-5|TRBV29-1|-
CSVDDGLFNQPQHF
TGCAGCGTTGATGACGGGTTGTTCAACCAGCCCCAGCATTTT
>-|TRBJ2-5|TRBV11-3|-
CASGQQETQYF
TGTGCCAGCGGACAGCAAGAGACCCAGTACTTC
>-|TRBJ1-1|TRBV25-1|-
CASSDSPSMNTEAFF
TGTGCCAGCAGTGACAGTCCGTCAATGAACACTGAAGCTTTCTTT
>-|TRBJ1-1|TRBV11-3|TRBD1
CASSLGKGANTEAFF
TGTGCCAGCAGCTTAGGCAAGGGGGCGAACACTGAAGCTTTCTTT
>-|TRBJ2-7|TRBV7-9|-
CASSSPLQTHSYEQYF
TGTGCCAGCAGCTCCCCGTTACAGACGCACTCCTACGAGCAGTACTTC
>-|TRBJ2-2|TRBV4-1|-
CASSQLSGSGELFF
TGCGCCAGCAGCCAATTATCAGGTTCCGGGGAGCTGTTTTTT
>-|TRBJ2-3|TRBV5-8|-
CASSFWLDTQYF
TGTGCCAGCAGCTTCTGGTTAGATACGCAGTATTTT
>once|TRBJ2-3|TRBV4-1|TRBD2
CASSQSGRTDTQYF
TGCGCCAGCAGCCAAAGCGGGAGGACAGATACGCAGTATTTT
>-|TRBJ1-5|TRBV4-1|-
CASSLHIIGNQPQHF
TGCGCCAGCAGCCTACACATTATAGGCAATCAGCCCCAGCATTTT
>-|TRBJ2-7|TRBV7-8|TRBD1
CASSGDSYEQYF
TGTGCCAGCAGCGGGGACAGCTACGAGCAGTACTTC
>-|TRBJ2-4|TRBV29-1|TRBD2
CSVNAGGIQYF
TGCAGCGTTAACGCGGGGGGCATTCAGTACTTC
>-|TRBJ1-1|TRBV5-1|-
CASSLVWGRMNTEAFF
TGCGCCAGCAGCTTGGTTTGGGGTCGAATGAACACTGAAGCTTTCTTT
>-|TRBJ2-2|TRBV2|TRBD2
CASSNELAGLTGELFF
TGTGCCAGCAGTAACGAACTAGCGGGACTAACCGGGGAGCTGTTTTTT
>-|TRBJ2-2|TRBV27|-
CASSLSGLGTGELFF
TGTGCCAGCAGTTTATCTGGGTTAGGCACCGGGGAGCTGTTTTTT
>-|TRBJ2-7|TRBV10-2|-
CASSEGAYEQYF
TGCGCCAGCAGCGAAGGGGCGTACGAGCAGTACTTC
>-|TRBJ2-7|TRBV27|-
CASSLVGTGNEQYF
TGTGCCAGCAGTTTAGTGGGCACCGGTAACGAGCAGTACTTC
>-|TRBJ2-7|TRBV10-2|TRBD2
CASSGAGDFYEQYF
TGCGCCAGCAGCGGGGCGGGAGACTTCTACGAGCAGTACTTC
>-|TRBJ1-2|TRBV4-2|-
CASRLPGHPPGYTF
TGTGCCAGCAGACTCCCGGGACATCCTCCGGGCTACACCTTC
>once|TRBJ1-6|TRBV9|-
CASSTETLDSPLHF
TGTGCCAGCAGCACCGAGACATTGGATTCACCCCTCCACTTT
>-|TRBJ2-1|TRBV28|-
CASSLAGSNEQFF
TGTGCCAGCAGTTTGGCGGGGTCCAATGAGCAGTTCTTC
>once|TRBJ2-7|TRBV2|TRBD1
CASSPGGPSSYEQYF
TGTGCCAGCAGCCCAGGGGGCCCCAGCTCCTACGAGCAGTACTTC
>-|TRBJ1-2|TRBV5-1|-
CASSLEQVGGYGYTF
TGCGCCAGCAGCTTGGAACAGGTCGGTGGTTATGGCTACACCTTC
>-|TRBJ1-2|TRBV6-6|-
CASSYTRGGIPYGYTF
TGTGCCAGCAGTTATACGAGGGGGGGCATCCCCTATGGCTACACCTTC
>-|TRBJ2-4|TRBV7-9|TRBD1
CASSPVTGEERYF
TGTGCCAGCAGCCCCGTGACAGGGGAGGAGCGGTACTTC
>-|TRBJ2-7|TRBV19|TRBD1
CASTQTGSYEQYF
TGTGCCAGTACGCAGACAGGGAGCTACGAGCAGTACTTC
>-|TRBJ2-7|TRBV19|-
CATQSGETYEQYF
TGTGCCACCCAATCGGGGGAGACGTACGAGCAGTACTTC
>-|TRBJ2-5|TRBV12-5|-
CASGLGGGETQYF
TGTGCTAGTGGTTTGGGAGGGGGAGAGACCCAGTACTTC
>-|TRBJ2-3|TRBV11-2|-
CASSLDRGASAFSTDTQYF
TGTGCCAGCAGCTTAGATAGGGGGGCGAGTGCCTTCTCCACAGATACGCAGTATTTT
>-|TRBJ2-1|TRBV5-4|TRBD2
CASSLLEREAYNEQFF
TGTGCCAGCAGCTTACTCGAGCGGGAGGCCTACAATGAGCAGTTCTTC
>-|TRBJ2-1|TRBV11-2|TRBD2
CASSLGTSGSNEQFF
TGTGCCAGCAGCTTAGGGACTAGCGGGAGTAATGAGCAGTTCTTC
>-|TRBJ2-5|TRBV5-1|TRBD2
CASSTWTSGSEETQYF
TGCGCCAGCAGCACTTGGACTAGCGGGAGTGAAGAGACCCAGTACTTC
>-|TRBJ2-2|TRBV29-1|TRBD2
CSVLRETGELFF
TGCAGCGTCCTGCGGGAGACCGGGGAGCTGTTTTTT